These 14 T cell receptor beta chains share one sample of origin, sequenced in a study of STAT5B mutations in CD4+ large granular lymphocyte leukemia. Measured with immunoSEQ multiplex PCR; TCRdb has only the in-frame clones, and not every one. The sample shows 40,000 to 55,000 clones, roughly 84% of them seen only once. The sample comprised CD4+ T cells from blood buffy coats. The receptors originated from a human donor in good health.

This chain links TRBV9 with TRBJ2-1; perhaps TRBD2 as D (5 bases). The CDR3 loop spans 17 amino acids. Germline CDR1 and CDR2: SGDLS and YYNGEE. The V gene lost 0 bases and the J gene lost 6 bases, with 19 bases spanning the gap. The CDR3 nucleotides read TGTGCCAGCAGCGTAGCTCTGTTTAGGGCCGGAGGCAATGAGCAGTTCTTC. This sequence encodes CASSVALFRAGGNEQFF.

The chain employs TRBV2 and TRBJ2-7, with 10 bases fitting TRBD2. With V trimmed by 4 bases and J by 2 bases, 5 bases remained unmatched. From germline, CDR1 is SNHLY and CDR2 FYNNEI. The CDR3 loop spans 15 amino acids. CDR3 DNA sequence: TGTGCCAGCAGTGGCCTTCTAGCGGGAGCCTACGAGCAGTACTTC. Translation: CASSGLLAGAYEQYF.

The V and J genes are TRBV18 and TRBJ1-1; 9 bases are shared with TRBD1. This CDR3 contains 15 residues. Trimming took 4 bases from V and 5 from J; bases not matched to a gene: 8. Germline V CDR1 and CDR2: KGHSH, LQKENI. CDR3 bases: TGTGCCAGCTCACGGACCGGGACAGGGAAGACTGAAGCTTTCTTT. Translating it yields CASSRTGTGKTEAFF.

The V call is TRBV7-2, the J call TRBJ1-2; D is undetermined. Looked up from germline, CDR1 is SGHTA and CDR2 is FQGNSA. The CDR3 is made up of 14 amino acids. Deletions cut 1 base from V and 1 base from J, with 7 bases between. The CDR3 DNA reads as TGTGCCAGCAGCTTAGTCGGAAATAACTATGGCTACACCTTC. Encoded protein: CASSLVGNNYGYTF.

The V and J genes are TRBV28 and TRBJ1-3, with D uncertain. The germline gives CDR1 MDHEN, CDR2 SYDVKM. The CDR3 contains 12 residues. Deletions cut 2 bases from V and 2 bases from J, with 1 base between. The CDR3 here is CASSLTGNTIYF. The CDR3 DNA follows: TGTGCCAGCAGTTTAACTGGAAACACCATATATTTT.

CDR3 amino acids: CAWSLYEGSGYGYTF. The CDR3 DNA reads TGTGCCTGGAGTCTATACGAGGGGTCAGGCTATGGCTACACCTTC. The chain carries TRBV30 and TRBJ1-2, with a possible D match to TRBD1 (5 bases). CDR1 is GTSNPN, CDR2 SVGIG, per germline (reference sequence). Trimming cost V 2 bases and J 4 bases, with 17 bases left between them. CDR3 length: 15 amino acids.

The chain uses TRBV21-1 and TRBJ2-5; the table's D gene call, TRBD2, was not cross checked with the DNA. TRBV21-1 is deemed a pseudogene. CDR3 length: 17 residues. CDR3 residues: CASSKGEGQALQETQYF. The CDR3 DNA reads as TGTGCCAGCAGCAAAGGGGAGGGACAAGCGTTACAAGAGACCCAGTACTTC.

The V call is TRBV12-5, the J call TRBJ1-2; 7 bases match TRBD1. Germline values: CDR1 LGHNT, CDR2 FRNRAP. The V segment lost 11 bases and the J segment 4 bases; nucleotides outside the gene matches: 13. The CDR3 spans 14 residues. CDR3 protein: CARPPGQIFYGYTF. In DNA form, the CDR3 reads TGTGCTCGTCCTCCGGGACAGATTTTCTATGGCTACACCTTC.

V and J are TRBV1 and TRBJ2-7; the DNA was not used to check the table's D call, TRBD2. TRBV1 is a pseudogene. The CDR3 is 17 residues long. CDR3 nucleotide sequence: TGCACCAGCAATGGGACTAGCGGGAACGAGTGTCGCTACGAGCAGTACTTC. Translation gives CTSNGTSGNECRYEQYF.

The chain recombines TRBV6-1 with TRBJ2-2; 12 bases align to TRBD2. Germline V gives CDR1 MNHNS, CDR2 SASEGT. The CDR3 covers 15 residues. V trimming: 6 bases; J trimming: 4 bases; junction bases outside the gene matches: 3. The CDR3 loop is CASRRLAGVTGELFF. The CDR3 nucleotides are TGTGCCAGCAGAAGACTAGCGGGAGTCACCGGGGAGCTGTTTTTT.

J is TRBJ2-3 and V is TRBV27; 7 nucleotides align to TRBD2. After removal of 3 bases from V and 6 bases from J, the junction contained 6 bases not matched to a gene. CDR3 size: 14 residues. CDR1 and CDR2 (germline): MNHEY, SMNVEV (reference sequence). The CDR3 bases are TGTGCCAGCAGTTTCGTGGGGGGGAGGGATACGCAGTATTTT. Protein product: CASSFVGGRDTQYF.

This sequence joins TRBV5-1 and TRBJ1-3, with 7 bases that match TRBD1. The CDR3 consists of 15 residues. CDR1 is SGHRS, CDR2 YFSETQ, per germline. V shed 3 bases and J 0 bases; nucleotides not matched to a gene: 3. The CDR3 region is CASSSTGSSGNTIYF. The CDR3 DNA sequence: TGCGCCAGCAGCTCGACAGGGTCCTCTGGAAACACCATATATTTT. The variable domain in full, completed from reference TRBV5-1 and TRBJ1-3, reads KAGVTQTPRYLIKTRGQQVTLSCSPISGHRSVSWYQQTPGQGLQFLFEYFSETQRNKGNFPGRFSGRQFSNSRSEMNVSTLELGDSALYLCASSSTGSSGNTIYFGEGSWLTVV.

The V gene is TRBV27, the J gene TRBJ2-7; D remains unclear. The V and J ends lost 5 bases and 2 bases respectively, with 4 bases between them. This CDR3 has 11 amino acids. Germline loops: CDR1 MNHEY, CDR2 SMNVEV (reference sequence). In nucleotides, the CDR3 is TGTGCCAGCAGTGGGGCCTACGAGCAGTACTTC. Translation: CASSGAYEQYF.

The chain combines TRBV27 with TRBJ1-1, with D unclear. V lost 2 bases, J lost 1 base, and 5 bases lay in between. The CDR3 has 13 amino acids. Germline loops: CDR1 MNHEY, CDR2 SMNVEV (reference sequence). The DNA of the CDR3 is TGTGCCAGCAGTTTAGTAGGGAACACTGAAGCTTTCTTT. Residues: CASSLVGNTEAFF.